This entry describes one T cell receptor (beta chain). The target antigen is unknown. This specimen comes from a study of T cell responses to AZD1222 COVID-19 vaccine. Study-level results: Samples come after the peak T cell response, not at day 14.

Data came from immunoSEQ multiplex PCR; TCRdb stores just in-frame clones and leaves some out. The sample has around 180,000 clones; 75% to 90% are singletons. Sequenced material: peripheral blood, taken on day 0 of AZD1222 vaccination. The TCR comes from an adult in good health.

CDR3 protein: CASSLEGQGAGNTIYF. Written as DNA, the CDR3 is TGTGCCAGCAGCTTAGAGGGACAGGGGGCTGGAAACACCATATATTTT. The chain uses TRBV7-6 and TRBJ1-3; 11 bases line up with TRBD1. Germline lookup yields CDR1 SGHVS and CDR2 FNYEAQ. The CDR3 has 16 amino acids. J gave up 2 bases and V 1 base, and 1 base lay outside the gene matches.